This TCR beta chain originates from a study of PD-1 blockade in mismatch repair-deficient tumors. Notes on this clone: Its antigen is currently unknown.

Time point specified: roughly 10-day in vitro stimulation with candidate neoantigen peptide 4. The CDR3 length is 13 residues. Trimming took 4 bases from V and 7 from J; bases not matched to a gene: 4. The germline V gene has CDR1 GTSNPN and CDR2 SVGIG (reference sequence). Repertoires were generated with immunoSEQ multiplex PCR, while TCRdb's copy carries only in-frame clones and drops some. The repertoire holds approximately 13,000 clones, with approximately 80% as singletons. This TCR was recovered from an adult with mismatch repair-deficient cancer. Sample: cells cultured in vitro, taken from a patient treated with pembrolizumab. The chain couples TRBV30 to TRBJ2-1, with 10 bases that match TRBD2. The CDR3 is CAWKREGLNEQFF. The CDR3 region has the DNA TGTGCCTGGAAGCGGGAGGGCCTGAATGAGCAGTTCTTC.